A single sample is the source of the 25 T cell receptor beta chains below, sequenced in a study of blood T cell repertoires in COVID-19. Sequenced by immunoSEQ multiplex PCR; TCRdb stores in-frame clones only, minus some. This sample has some 76,000 clones, with around 80% found just once. Material for sequencing was peripheral blood. Receptors originate from a man aged 45 to 65 with COVID-19, enrolled during active disease.

This clone was observed many times. The genes are TRBV19 and TRBJ1-6; 7 bases align to TRBD1. The V gene's germline CDR1 is LNHDA and CDR2 SQIVND (reference sequence). After removal of 6 bases from V and 8 bases from J, the junction contained 4 bases not matched to a gene. This CDR3 has 13 amino acids. Here the CDR3 reads CASSNDRDSPLHF. In DNA form, the CDR3 reads TGTGCCAGTAGCAATGACAGGGATTCACCCCTCCACTTT.

The V and J genes are TRBV7-2 and TRBJ2-7, with D maybe TRBD1 (8 bases). V dropped 7 bases and J dropped 12 bases, with 16 bases sitting between them. The V gene's germline CDR1 is SGHTA and CDR2 FQGNSA. The CDR3 totals 11 residues. In DNA form, the CDR3 reads TGTGCCAGCACCTACAGGGGGGGAATGTACTTC. Residues: CASTYRGGMYF.

V is TRBV28 and J is TRBJ2-1; D might be TRBD2 (6 bases). The CDR3 runs to 13 residues. V lost 7 bases to trimming and J lost 8 bases, with 15 bases between them. The germline CDR1 and CDR2 sequences are MDHEN and SYDVKM. The CDR3 sequence is CASILPGGYEQFF. In nucleotides, the CDR3 is TGTGCCAGCATTCTCCCCGGGGGATATGAGCAGTTCTTC.

The V gene is TRBV6-4, the J gene TRBJ1-2; TRBD1 matches 9 bases. CDR1 MRHNA and CDR2 SNTAGT come from the germline V gene. The CDR3 length is 16 residues. V shed 5 bases, J shed 6 bases, and the junction held 13 bases outside the gene matches. CDR3 protein: CASSPKIGTGRDGYTF. The DNA of the CDR3 is TGTGCCAGCAGTCCTAAAATCGGGACAGGGAGAGATGGCTACACCTTC.

The rearrangement joins TRBV7-9 to TRBJ2-3; the D gene is possibly TRBD2 (5 bases). CDR3 length equals 16 residues. Germline values: CDR1 SEHNR, CDR2 FQNEAQ (reference sequence). The V end was cut by 1 base, the J end by 2 bases, with 13 bases between. The chain's CDR3 is CASSLGLSGDTDTQYF. CDR3 sequence (DNA): TGTGCCAGCAGCTTAGGACTAAGCGGAGACACAGATACGCAGTATTTT.

The rearrangement links TRBV6-6 to TRBJ2-1; 8 bases are a match to TRBD2. The ends lost 6 bases at V and 1 base at J; junction bases unmatched: 5. The germline CDR1 and CDR2 sequences are MNHNY and SVGAGI (reference sequence). CDR3 length equals 15 residues. The DNA of the CDR3 is TGTGCCAGCAGCCTGACTAGCGAATCCTACAATGAGCAGTTCTTC. Encoded protein: CASSLTSESYNEQFF.

The V call is TRBV24-1, the J call TRBJ2-5; 7 bases align to TRBD1. After removal of 8 bases from V and 4 bases from J, the junction contained 6 bases not matched to a gene. This CDR3 has 13 residues. Germline V gene data show CDR1 as KGHDR and CDR2 as SFDVKD. The CDR3 loop reads CATKGGRGETQYF. The DNA for the CDR3 is TGTGCCACCAAAGGGGGCAGGGGAGAGACCCAGTACTTC.

This clone has just one count. This rearrangement joins TRBV7-2 to TRBJ2-3; tentatively, D is TRBD2 (6 bases). This CDR3 has 14 residues. Germline loops: CDR1 SGHTA, CDR2 FQGNSA. V was shortened by 5 bases and J by 0 bases, with 9 bases between the two germline ends. CDR3 sequence reads: CASSRRDSTDTQYF. The CDR3 DNA is TGTGCCAGCAGCCGGAGGGATAGCACAGATACGCAGTATTTT.

V gene TRBV30 combines with J gene TRBJ1-2; D call uncertain. The CDR3 contains 12 residues. Trimming pared 2 bases from V and 4 bases from J, leaving 8 bases between. The V gene's germline CDR1 is GTSNPN and CDR2 SVGIG (reference sequence). CDR3 residues: CAWSLLGYGYTF. In DNA form, the CDR3 reads TGTGCCTGGAGTTTGCTAGGCTATGGCTACACCTTC. The full variable domain, completed using reference TRBV30 and TRBJ1-2, is SQTIHQWPATLVQPVGSPLSLECTVEGTSNPNLYWYRQAAGRGLQLLFYSVGIGQISSEVPQNLSASRPQDRQFILSSKKLLLSDSGFYLCAWSLLGYGYTFGSGTRLTVV.

This sequence joins TRBV10-1 and TRBJ2-2; 13 bases are a match to TRBD2. Germline trimming cut 8 bases from V and 6 bases from J; bases unmatched to any gene: 9. The CDR3 loop spans 16 amino acids. The V gene's germline CDR1 is WNHNN and CDR2 SYGVQD (reference sequence). The CDR3 bases are TGCGCCAGCGGGGGCGTGGGACTAGCGGGACCCGGGGAGCTGTTTTTT. Translated, it gives CASGGVGLAGPGELFF.

The V and J genes are TRBV24-1 and TRBJ1-1, with D maybe TRBD1 (5 bases). The CDR3 spans 12 residues. Germline loops: CDR1 KGHDR, CDR2 SFDVKD. V lost 9 bases, J lost 1 base, and 8 bases lay in between. CDR3 DNA: TGTGCCACCCGCGGACAGAACACTGAAGCTTTCTTT. It encodes CATRGQNTEAFF.

This clone was observed once. J is TRBJ2-3 and V is TRBV7-3; 10 bases line up with TRBD2. The germline gives CDR1 SGHTA, CDR2 FQGTGA. Germline trimming cut 4 bases from V and 2 bases from J; bases unmatched to any gene: 3. There are 15 residues in the CDR3. CDR3 residues: CASSYLAGDTDTQYF. The CDR3 DNA reads as TGTGCCAGCAGCTACCTAGCGGGGGACACAGATACGCAGTATTTT.

The chain links TRBV2 to TRBJ2-7; D is perhaps TRBD2 (7 bases). Germline-derived CDR1 and CDR2 are SNHLY and FYNNEI. This CDR3 spans 13 amino acids. V lost 6 bases, J lost 5 bases, and 14 bases lay in between. The CDR3 DNA reads as TGTGCCAGCAGCCGGCGGGGGCCGGACGAGCAGTACTTC. It is translated as CASSRRGPDEQYF.

The chain joins TRBV5-1 to TRBJ2-1, with a possible D match to TRBD2 (6 bases). The ends were cut back, 3 bases at V and 12 bases at J, with 10 bases in the middle. From germline, CDR1 is SGHRS and CDR2 YFSETQ. The CDR3 has 11 residues. This CDR3 is CASSSGSLQFF. The CDR3 DNA sequence: TGCGCCAGCAGCTCCGGGAGTCTGCAGTTCTTC.

The genes are TRBV7-9 and TRBJ1-5; 7 nucleotides agree with TRBD1. Germline lookup yields CDR1 SEHNR and CDR2 FQNEAQ (reference sequence). The CDR3 consists of 15 residues. With V trimmed by 5 bases and J by 3 bases, 7 bases remained unmatched. The DNA for the CDR3 is TGTGCCAGCAGCCGTGACAGGGTCGACAATCAGCCCCAGCATTTT. It yields the protein CASSRDRVDNQPQHF.

This clone was recorded a few times. The rearrangement uses TRBV9 and TRBJ2-3, with 7 bases that match TRBD2. Germline V gives CDR1 SGDLS, CDR2 YYNGEE. The CDR3 runs 16 residues. Trimming cost V 0 bases and J 2 bases; bases outside gene matches: 6. DNA of the CDR3: TGTGCCAGCAGCGTAGGTTCTAGCGGATACACAGATACGCAGTATTTT. Protein product: CASSVGSSGYTDTQYF.

The V and J genes are TRBV5-1 and TRBJ2-7; TRBD1 aligns across 8 bases. V shed 4 bases and J 2 bases; nucleotides not matched to a gene: 5. The CDR3 contains 14 residues. Germline CDR1 and CDR2: SGHRS and YFSETQ. CDR3: CASSRQGTAYEQYF. The CDR3 nucleotides are TGCGCCAGCAGCCGACAGGGGACCGCCTACGAGCAGTACTTC.

The genes are TRBV6-4 and TRBJ2-2; D is possibly TRBD2 (6 bases). The CDR3 length is 16 residues. In germline, CDR1 is MRHNA, CDR2 SNTAGT. V lost 0 bases, J lost 4 bases, and 12 bases lay in between. CDR3 region: CASSDSPGSVTGELFF. In nucleotides, the CDR3 is TGTGCCAGCAGTGACTCGCCCGGGAGTGTCACCGGGGAGCTGTTTTTT.

The chain recombines TRBV6-6 with TRBJ2-3; the D is unclear. CDR1 is MNHNY and CDR2 is SVGAGI in the germline V gene (reference sequence). Trimming cost V 0 bases and J 0 bases, with 4 bases left between them. This CDR3 has 14 residues. CDR3 bases: TGTGCCAGCAGTTACTCGCAGAGCACAGATACGCAGTATTTT. The encoded protein is CASSYSQSTDTQYF.

V usage is TRBV19 and J usage is TRBJ2-5; 8 positions agree with TRBD2. This CDR3 has 15 amino acids. Germline CDR1 and CDR2: LNHDA and SQIVND (reference sequence). J gave up 0 bases and V 3 bases, and 3 bases lay outside the gene matches. The CDR3 is CASSMQRGHQETQYF. CDR3 nucleotide sequence: TGTGCCAGTAGTATGCAGCGGGGGCACCAAGAGACCCAGTACTTC.

V usage is TRBV30 and J usage is TRBJ2-1, with D possibly matching TRBD1 (5 bases). This CDR3 spans 14 amino acids. CDR1 is GTSNPN, CDR2 SVGIG, per germline (reference sequence). V shed 0 bases and J shed 4 bases, with 10 bases lying between them. The CDR3, as DNA: TGTGCCTGGAGTGTAGGGGCCAGATACAATGAGCAGTTCTTC. Its protein is CAWSVGARYNEQFF.

This clone was detected once. The rearrangement joins TRBV3-1 (or the pseudogene TRBV3-2) to TRBJ1-1; D call uncertain. The CDR3 loop spans 13 amino acids. Looked up from germline, CDR1 is LGHDT and CDR2 is YNNKEL (reference sequence). V lost 3 bases and J 3 bases, leaving 8 bases between the germline ends. CDR3 sequence: CASSHNRDTEAFF. The CDR3 DNA reads TGTGCCAGCAGCCATAACAGAGACACTGAAGCTTTCTTT.

The chain uses TRBV9 and TRBJ2-5; D perhaps matches TRBD2 (6 bases). The CDR3 spans 15 residues. CDR1 and CDR2 (germline): SGDLS, YYNGEE. V lost 3 bases and J lost 0, with 12 bases in between. The CDR3 protein is CASSGPGLNQETQYF. CDR3 DNA: TGTGCCAGCAGCGGACCGGGACTGAACCAAGAGACCCAGTACTTC.

The chain recombines TRBV30 with TRBJ1-2, with D perhaps matching TRBD1 (5 bases). CDR1 is GTSNPN, CDR2 SVGIG, per germline (reference sequence). Trimming removed 7 bases from V and 4 bases from J, with 16 bases in between. The CDR3 runs 13 residues. The CDR3 here is CASSPGRVYGYTF. The CDR3, as DNA: TGTGCCTCCTCCCCCGGCAGGGTCTATGGCTACACCTTC.

In this sample, this clone turned up a few times. This rearrangement joins TRBV30 to TRBJ2-5, with D possibly matching TRBD1 (6 bases). Deletions cut 2 bases from V and 1 base from J, with 11 bases between. The CDR3 totals 14 residues. Per germline, CDR1 GTSNPN and CDR2 SVGIG (reference sequence). CDR3 region: CAWSPLQGQETQYF. DNA of the CDR3: TGTGCCTGGAGTCCGTTACAGGGCCAAGAGACCCAGTACTTC.